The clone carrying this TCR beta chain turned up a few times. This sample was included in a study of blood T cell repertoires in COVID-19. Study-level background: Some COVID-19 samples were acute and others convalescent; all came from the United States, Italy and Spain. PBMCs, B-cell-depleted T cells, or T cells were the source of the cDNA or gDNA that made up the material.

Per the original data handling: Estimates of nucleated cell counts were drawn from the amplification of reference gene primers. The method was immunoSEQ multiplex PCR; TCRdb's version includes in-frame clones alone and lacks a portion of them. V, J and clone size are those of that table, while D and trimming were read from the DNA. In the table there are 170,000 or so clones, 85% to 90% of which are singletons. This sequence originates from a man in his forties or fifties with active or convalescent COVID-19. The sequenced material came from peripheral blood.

The CDR3: CASSLGTGPRYEQYF. The CDR3 bases are TGTGCCAGCAGTTTAGGGACAGGGCCGAGGTACGAGCAGTACTTC. The rearrangement links TRBV27 to TRBJ2-7, with 9 bases matching TRBD1. This CDR3 region has 15 residues. Per the germline V gene, CDR1 is MNHEY and CDR2 is SMNVEV (reference sequence). The V gene end was trimmed by 2 bases and the J gene end by 4 bases; junction bases not matched to a gene: 6.